The present entry profiles one T cell receptor (beta chain) with its context. The entry originates in a study of blood T cell repertoires in COVID-19. Study information: COVID-19 samples collected from the United States, Italy and Spain covered acute and convalescent phases. PBMCs, B-cell-depleted T cells, or T cells were the source of the cDNA or gDNA that made up the material.

Germline V gives CDR1 KGHDR, CDR2 SFDVKD. V was trimmed by 12 bases and J by 5 bases, leaving 18 bases between them. CDR3 size: 13 residues. In the study's own analysis: Reference gene primer amplification yielded estimated nucleated cell counts. Produced via immunoSEQ multiplex PCR; TCRdb's table is partial and in-frame only. V, J and clone size were drawn from that table, and D and trimming were deduced from the DNA. This sample yields around 140,000 clones, of which around 86% are seen a single time; roughly 9.1% belongs to the top ten. The sequence came from a woman aged 55-69 years with active or convalescent COVID-19. Sequences were obtained from peripheral blood. This sequence joins TRBV24-1 and TRBJ2-5, with a tentative D call TRBD2 (5 bases). DNA of the CDR3: TGTGCCTCGGGCCCCGCGGGCGCGGAGACCCAGTACTTC. Encoded protein: CASGPAGAETQYF.